These 30 T cell receptor beta chains originate from one sample sequenced in a study of cytomegalovirus exposure and HLA in healthy donors. PCR was performed using 60 Vbeta and 13 Jbeta primers. Produced via immunoSEQ multiplex PCR; TCRdb's table is partial and in-frame only. The data contain about 140,000 clones, about 82% of them seen just once; the ten biggest clones take up roughly 2.2%. Sequencing was performed on PBMCs. The receptors stem from a man between 25 and 39 years old in good health and CMV-seronegative.

This chain connects TRBV18 to TRBJ1-4, with D hard to call. V was shortened by 4 bases and J by 0 bases, with 6 bases between the two germline ends. This CDR3 spans 14 amino acids. Germline V CDR1 and CDR2: KGHSH, LQKENI. CDR3 nucleotide sequence: TGTGCCAGCTCACGGGCTTCAACTAATGAAAAACTGTTTTTT. This sequence encodes CASSRASTNEKLFF.

This clone was found once. This chain uses TRBV5-6 with TRBJ2-5; 8 bases are shared with TRBD1. In germline, CDR1 is SGHDT, CDR2 YYEEEE. Losses at the gene ends were 4 bases for V and 5 bases for J; bases not matched to a gene: 10. There are 15 residues in the CDR3. The CDR3 DNA is TGTGCCAGCAGCCTTGAGCAGGGGGCAGGGGAGACCCAGTACTTC. Its translation: CASSLEQGAGETQYF. Looking up the rest from reference TRBV5-6 and TRBJ2-5 gives the full variable domain: DAGVTQSPTHLIKTRGQQVTLRCSPKSGHDTVSWYQQALGQGPQFIFQYYEEEERQRGNFPDRFSGHQFPNYSSELNVNALLLGDSALYLCASSLEQGAGETQYFGPGTRLLVL.

The chain couples TRBV4-2 to TRBJ1-4; D not certain. The V and J ends lost 1 base and 6 bases respectively, with 15 bases between them. The CDR3 totals 16 residues. The germline V gene has CDR1 LGHNA and CDR2 YNFKEQ. DNA for the CDR3: TGTGCCAGCAGCCAAGGGAGGCGGGGTGTGGATGAAAAACTGTTTTTT. Amino acids: CASSQGRRGVDEKLFF.

Here the CDR3 reads CASSIQYPTKHSNQPQHF. CDR3 nucleotides: TGTGCCAGTAGTATCCAATACCCCACAAAACATAGCAATCAGCCCCAGCATTTT. The chain recombines TRBV19 with TRBJ1-5; D ambiguous. Germline CDR1 is LNHDA and CDR2 is SQIVND (reference sequence). The CDR3 is 18 amino acids. The V gene lost 3 bases and the J gene lost 0 bases, with 18 bases spanning the gap.

CDR3 region: CASSSNLAGANSYNEQFF. The DNA for the CDR3 is TGCGCCAGCAGCAGCAATCTAGCGGGAGCAAACTCCTACAATGAGCAGTTCTTC. The rearrangement uses TRBV4-1 and TRBJ2-1; 10 positions agree with TRBD2. Losses at the gene ends were 5 bases for V and 0 bases for J; bases not matched to a gene: 10. Germline loops: CDR1 MGHRA, CDR2 YSYEKL. The CDR3 length is 18 residues.

For the CDR3, the DNA is TGTGCCAGTAGTTTCGAGGGTGGGCCCCAGCATTTT. Translating gives CASSFEGGPQHF. The chain has TRBV19 and TRBJ1-5; unclear D gene. The CDR3 totals 12 residues. From germline, CDR1 is LNHDA and CDR2 SQIVND (reference sequence). Trimming pared 5 bases from V and 9 bases from J, leaving 11 bases between. Complete variable domain (other parts from reference TRBV19 and TRBJ1-5): DGGITQSPKYLFRKEGQNVTLSCEQNLNHDAMYWYRQDPGQGLRLIYYSQIVNDFQKGDIAEGYSVSREKKESFPLTVTSAQKNPTAFYLCASSFEGGPQHFGDGTRLSIL.

This clone has just one count. The rearrangement uses TRBV28 and TRBJ2-7; 8 bases match TRBD1. The CDR3 has 15 amino acids. Trimming cost V 6 bases and J 0 bases; bases outside gene matches: 7. Germline CDR1 and CDR2: MDHEN and SYDVKM. The CDR3 DNA follows: TGTGCCAGCAGGCCGACAGGGGTCCCCTCCTACGAGCAGTACTTC. Protein sequence: CASRPTGVPSYEQYF.

This rearrangement joins TRBV29-1 to TRBJ1-4; the match to TRBD1 covers 7 bases. Trimming took 6 bases from V and 8 from J; bases not matched to a gene: 9. The germline gives CDR1 SQVTM, CDR2 ANQGSEA. The CDR3 runs 13 residues. The CDR3, as DNA: TGCAGCGTCCTCGGCAGGGGGGAAGAAAAACTGTTTTTT. This codes for CSVLGRGEEKLFF.

This clone occurred a few times. The genes are TRBV4-1 and TRBJ2-1, with 7 positions matching TRBD2. CDR3 length: 15 residues. Germline V gives CDR1 MGHRA, CDR2 YSYEKL. The ends lost 2 bases at V and 3 bases at J; junction bases unmatched: 4. CDR3 DNA: TGCGCCAGCAGCCAATGGACGGGGGGCTACAATGAGCAGTTCTTC. Translation gives CASSQWTGGYNEQFF.

This chain joins TRBV6-1 and TRBJ1-2; D is ambiguous. V lost 1 base and J lost 3, with 9 bases in between. CDR3 length: 14 amino acids. Germline V gene sequence: CDR1 MNHNS, CDR2 SASEGT. DNA for the CDR3: TGTGCCAGCAGTGAAGGCCCGAGTTACTATGGCTACACCTTC. Protein sequence: CASSEGPSYYGYTF.

The V gene is TRBV7-2, the J gene TRBJ2-1, with a possible D match to TRBD2 (5 bases). Trimming stripped 2 bases from V and 6 bases from J, with 11 bases between. CDR1 SGHTA and CDR2 FQGNSA come from the germline V gene. The CDR3 spans 14 residues. The CDR3 DNA reads TGTGCCAGCAGCTTATCCCTAGCTGGCAATGAGCAGTTCTTC. It specifies CASSLSLAGNEQFF.

The chain joins TRBV6-5 to TRBJ1-1, with a tentative D call TRBD1 (6 bases). Germline CDR1 MNHEY, CDR2 SVGAGI. CDR3 length: 14 amino acids. The germline V and J ends were trimmed by 2 bases and 1 base, with 8 bases remaining between them. This CDR3 reads CASSYDRPNTEAFF. CDR3 sequence (DNA): TGTGCCAGCAGTTACGACAGGCCGAACACTGAAGCTTTCTTT.

The rearrangement joins TRBV27 to TRBJ2-1; 9 bases are shared with TRBD2. J lost 5 bases, V lost 1 base, and 18 bases had no gene match. The CDR3 totals 20 residues. The V gene's germline CDR1 is MNHEY and CDR2 SMNVEV (reference sequence). The CDR3 is CASSLLGALRASGEDNEQFF. CDR3 nucleotides: TGTGCCAGCAGTTTATTAGGGGCTCTTAGGGCTAGCGGGGAGGACAATGAGCAGTTCTTC.

V is TRBV19 and J is TRBJ1-3, with D tentatively TRBD1 (6 bases). This CDR3 is built from 15 residues. V was clipped by 6 bases and J by 2 bases, with 14 bases between them. Looked up from germline, CDR1 is LNHDA and CDR2 is SQIVND (reference sequence). Here the CDR3 reads CASSPQTGPGNTIYF. The CDR3, as DNA: TGTGCCAGTAGCCCCCAAACAGGGCCTGGAAACACCATATATTTT.

This chain uses TRBV7-9 with TRBJ2-3; 9 bases map to TRBD1. Germline V lookup: CDR1 SEHNR, CDR2 FQNEAQ (reference sequence). CDR3 length equals 14 residues. Trimming took 2 bases from V and 4 from J; bases not matched to a gene: 1. CDR3 nucleotides: TGTGCCAGCAGCTTAAACAGGGGGCCAGATACGCAGTATTTT. Translating it yields CASSLNRGPDTQYF.

V gene TRBV27 combines with J gene TRBJ1-1; D gene ambiguous. There are 9 residues in the CDR3. The V and J ends lost 6 bases and 8 bases respectively, with 4 bases between them. CDR1 is MNHEY, CDR2 SMNVEV, per germline (reference sequence). The CDR3 loop is CASRTEAFF. As DNA, the CDR3 is TGTGCCAGCAGGACAGAAGCTTTCTTT.

This chain connects TRBV9 to TRBJ1-4; 10 nucleotides match TRBD1. V lost 2 bases, J lost 6 bases, and 13 bases stayed unmatched. Per the germline V gene, CDR1 is SGDLS and CDR2 is YYNGEE. This CDR3 region has 18 residues. CDR3 amino acids: CASSVGNFVGQGYEKLFF. The CDR3, as DNA: TGTGCCAGCAGCGTGGGGAATTTCGTGGGACAGGGGTATGAAAAACTGTTTTTT.

V and J are TRBV5-1 and TRBJ2-1; 9 bases align to TRBD2. The CDR3 contains 17 residues. Trimming removed 0 bases from V and 4 bases from J; junction bases left unmatched: 8. Per germline, CDR1 SGHRS and CDR2 YFSETQ. CDR3: CASSLAPRGGLYNEQFF. CDR3 nucleotides: TGCGCCAGCAGCTTGGCGCCGCGGGGGGGCTTGTACAATGAGCAGTTCTTC.

This rearrangement joins TRBV5-1 to TRBJ2-1; TRBD2 matches 11 bases. There are 17 residues in the CDR3. Germline CDR1 SGHRS, CDR2 YFSETQ. Trimming took 0 bases from V and 3 from J; bases not matched to a gene: 5. The CDR3 loop is CASSLATTSGSYNEQFF. The CDR3 region has the DNA TGCGCCAGCAGCTTGGCAACAACTAGCGGGAGCTACAATGAGCAGTTCTTC.

V is TRBV5-1 and J is TRBJ2-3; unclear D gene. CDR3 length: 14 residues. The V gene lost 7 bases and the J gene lost 4 bases, with 16 bases spanning the gap. Germline values: CDR1 SGHRS, CDR2 YFSETQ. CDR3 protein: CASLPQPGADTQYF. CDR3 DNA sequence: TGCGCCAGCCTACCTCAACCCGGAGCAGATACGCAGTATTTT.

This clone has just a few counts. V and J are TRBV2 and TRBJ1-5; TRBD1 agrees at 7 bases. The V gene's germline CDR1 is SNHLY and CDR2 FYNNEI. Trimming cost V 7 bases and J 3 bases; bases outside gene matches: 9. This CDR3 region has 15 residues. The DNA of the CDR3 is TGTGCCAGCACCCAATGGGGACAGCCCAATCAGCCCCAGCATTTT. This sequence encodes CASTQWGQPNQPQHF.

The CDR3 DNA reads TGTGCCAGCAGTTACTTCAGGGGCCCCAATGAAAAACTGTTTTTT. Protein product: CASSYFRGPNEKLFF. This chain uses TRBV6-5 with TRBJ1-4, with D tentatively TRBD1 (6 bases). The V end lost 1 base, the J end lost 5 bases, and 11 bases lay between the germline ends. CDR1 and CDR2 from the germline V gene are MNHEY and SVGAGI. This CDR3 is built from 15 residues.

CDR3 nucleotides: TGCGCCAGCAGCCAAGAGGCAGACACTGTCAATGAGCAGTTCTTC. Protein: CASSQEADTVNEQFF. The rearrangement uses TRBV4-1 and TRBJ2-1; D gene uncertain. The CDR3 sequence is 15 residues long. V shed 0 bases and J shed 6 bases, with 12 bases lying between them. Germline V gene sequence: CDR1 MGHRA, CDR2 YSYEKL.

The rearrangement joins TRBV4-1 to TRBJ2-7, with 11 bases matching TRBD2. CDR1 is MGHRA, CDR2 YSYEKL, per germline. The CDR3 length is 16 residues. The junction had 9 bases not matched to a gene; V was cut back by 3 bases and J by 5 bases. CDR3 amino acids: CASSHLVAGGPNEQYF. The CDR3 DNA sequence: TGCGCCAGCAGCCACCTAGTAGCGGGAGGGCCTAACGAGCAGTACTTC.

The V call is TRBV13, the J call TRBJ1-2; tentative D call: TRBD1 (6 bases). Trimming removed 4 bases at V and 6 bases at J, with 33 bases between. The CDR3 consists of 20 residues. Germline V gene sequence: CDR1 PRHDT, CDR2 FYEKMQ (reference sequence). This chain's CDR3 is CASSSTPYLGQRTAGDGYTF. The CDR3, as DNA: TGTGCCAGCAGCTCAACGCCATACCTAGGACAGCGGACCGCCGGGGATGGCTACACCTTC.

The rearrangement uses TRBV5-1 and TRBJ2-1, with TRBD1 matching 10 bases. The CDR3 spans 14 residues. Losses at the gene ends were 3 bases for V and 5 bases for J; bases not matched to a gene: 2. In germline, CDR1 is SGHRS, CDR2 YFSETQ. CDR3 DNA: TGCGCCAGCAGCTGGGGGACAGGGGACAATGAGCAGTTCTTC. It is translated as CASSWGTGDNEQFF.

This chain links TRBV29-1 with TRBJ1-3, with D possibly matching TRBD1 (5 bases). V was cut by 3 bases and J by 2 bases, with 8 bases left in between. The CDR3 covers 13 residues. Germline loops: CDR1 SQVTM, CDR2 ANQGSEA. CDR3 bases: TGCAGCGTTGAGGGGCTACCTGGAAACACCATATATTTT. It encodes CSVEGLPGNTIYF.

This chain connects TRBV6-5 to TRBJ1-1; no definite D call. The CDR3 consists of 13 residues. Germline V gene lookup returns CDR1 MNHEY and CDR2 SVGAGI. The ends were cut back, 6 bases at V and 3 bases at J, with 11 bases in the middle. CDR3: CASRTGWYTEAFF. The CDR3 DNA is TGTGCCAGCAGAACGGGTTGGTACACTGAAGCTTTCTTT.

The chain joins TRBV2 to TRBJ2-1, with 10 bases aligning to TRBD1. The V and J ends lost 6 bases and 2 bases, in that order; junction bases with no gene match: 4. The CDR3 spans 15 residues. The V gene's germline CDR1 is SNHLY and CDR2 FYNNEI. Here the CDR3 DNA reads TGTGCCAGCAGAGAGACAGGGGGCCCCTACAATGAGCAGTTCTTC. Translated: CASRETGGPYNEQFF.

This clone was detected only a few times. The chain is built from TRBV6-5 and TRBJ2-1; D gene unclear. CDR1 is MNHEY and CDR2 is SVGAGI in the germline V gene. The V end was cut by 2 bases, the J end by 7 bases, with 12 bases between. This CDR3 comprises 14 residues. CDR3: CASSYGLSENEQFF. In DNA, the CDR3 is TGTGCCAGCAGTTACGGTCTTTCGGAGAATGAGCAGTTCTTC.